The clone carrying this T cell receptor (beta chain) was recorded at least ten times. Read coverage stops 3 residues before the CDR3 terminus; the germline J gene supplies the remainder. The data are from a study of T cell clonality in common variable immunodeficiency. The assay was immunoSEQ multiplex PCR, and TCRdb's table has in-frame clones only and misses some. Singletons are absent from the sample, which has about 39,000 clones. The V and J ends lost 1 base and 4 bases, in that order; junction bases with no gene match: 3. CDR3 length: 15 residues. Germline values: CDR1 GTSNPN, CDR2 SVGIG (reference sequence).

This sequence joins TRBV30 and TRBJ2-3, with TRBD2 matching over 12 bases. Sequenced input: peripheral blood mononuclear cells. This clonotype originated in a person aged 18 to 75 in good health. CDR3 DNA, as far as it was read: TGTGCCTGGAGTGAGGGACTAGCGGGCCCAGATACG. Encoded protein: CAWSEGLAGPDT. The CDR3 in full is CAWSEGLAGPDTQYF.